This T cell receptor beta chain was retrieved from a study of post-analysis software for immune sequencing data. Study conclusions and caveats: Relative to controls, patients with multiple sclerosis showed significantly lower normalized Chao1 diversity. About 5 TRBV segments were significantly more frequent in patients than in controls. TRBV5-6, TRBV5-1 and TRBV20-1 were among these segments.

Unique molecular identifiers were carried by the TCR beta cDNA libraries. Once roughly 1 to 11 million T cells were used, roughly 0.5 million cDNA molecules resulted. Via MiXCR, TCRdb re-called the PCR reads, giving one row per CDR3 protein. Of roughly 540,000 distinct CDR3 sequences listed, around 31% were seen once; the top ten hold under 7%. In its sample, this clonotype was seen a few times. What it binds is unknown. There are 13 residues in the CDR3. Germline CDR1 LGHNT, CDR2 FRNRAP. V lost 6 bases and J 5 bases, leaving 11 bases between the germline ends. The sequencing input was blood. The chain uses TRBV12-5 and TRBJ2-1; D might be TRBD1 (6 bases). The receptor was derived from a girl younger than 18 with multiple sclerosis. The CDR3 sequence: CASGGTLDNEQFF. DNA for the CDR3: TGTGCTAGTGGGGGGACATTAGACAATGAGCAGTTCTTC.